This T cell receptor beta chain is drawn from a study of brain T cells in children with intractable seizures. Some clones are missing from TCRdb's copy, which holds only in-frame ones; the method was immunoSEQ multiplex PCR. The repertoire holds under 400,000 clones, 85% to 95% seen once, with 5.7% in the top ten. As to time point: blood from clinic visit 5 months post-surgery; TSC patient then seizure free. The CDR3 spans 15 residues. Trimming at V came to 6 bases and at J to 2 bases, leaving 7 bases not matched to a gene. Germline CDR1 is MGHDK and CDR2 is SYGVNS. This sequence was found in a boy younger than two with tuberous sclerosis and intractable seizures. This rearrangement joins TRBV25-1 to TRBJ1-2, with TRBD1 identical over 9 bases. The sample was peripheral blood, taken more than 4 months after surgery. The DNA for the CDR3 is TGTGCCAGCAGCGAGTATGACAGGGGGAACTATGGCTACACCTTC. It is translated as CASSEYDRGNYGYTF.